This T cell receptor (beta chain) was found in a study of OX40 agonist ivuxolimab in advanced cancers. Describing the broader study: Ivuxolimab was an agonistic, fully human IgG2 monoclonal antibody directed against OX40 (CD134), a costimulatory receptor. The paper reports the monotherapy dose-escalation portion (N of about 54 patients) of the phase I ivuxolimab trial. Peripheral TCRbeta sequencing was intended to test whether TCR sequence diversity was altered and clonal T-cell expansion was caused by ivuxolimab. Intravenous ivuxolimab was administered to patients every 2 weeks at six dose levels: 0.01, 0.1, 0.3, 1.5, 3 and 10 mg/kg. A male proportion of 82.7% and a mean age of about 60 years, ranging from about 23 to 90, were recorded for the dose-escalation cohort. Prior anti-PD-1, anti-PD-L1 or anti-CTLA-4 therapy was permitted, and approximately 40% of dose-escalation patients had received checkpoint inhibitors. Of the approximately 54 patients in dose escalation, about 19 had hepatocellular carcinoma, some 15 had melanoma, 9 had renal cell carcinoma and 9 had head and neck cancer. Three dose-escalation patients achieved partial responses, one with hepatocellular carcinoma and two with cutaneous melanoma.

Genomic DNA was isolated from the sorted cells so that the TCRbeta CDR3 region could be sequenced. TCRbeta CDR3 regions were sequenced using the immunoSEQ Assay. In its TCRdb copy, this immuneACCESS table keeps in-frame sequences only and misses some clones. Where compared with another copy, unresolved V genes explain less than half of these, and the others have no known cause. The sample contains around 17,000 clones, roughly 73% of them found a single time. The ten largest account for 25% to 35% of the sample. General conclusions and limits of the study: Low levels of normalized T-cell clonal expansion were also seen in some patients who did not respond. After ivuxolimab, more expanded clones were found on average in CD8+ T cells than in CD4+ T cells. At doses from 0.1 to 3.0 mg/kg, clonal expansion was seen in both CD4+ and CD8+ blood T cells between baseline and week 6. Antigen specificity was not determined for the clonally expanded peripheral T cells. In the 0.1-3.0 mg/kg groups, partial responders had among the lowest normalized peripheral clonal expansion, particularly in CD8+ T cells.

As concerns this clone: Its target antigen remains unknown. The record has no base qualities; no much larger clone is one base away.

The CDR3 runs 13 amino acids, cysteine and phenylalanine included. The only DNA kept is the CDR3, 39 bases in frame from the first base. The junction carries 8 bases between V and J, which are trimmed by 3 bases and 5 bases respectively. CDR1 SNHLY and CDR2 FYNNEI were looked up in the germline V gene. Patients with autoimmune disease history or receiving systemic immunosuppression were excluded from the trial. Peripheral blood for TCR sequencing was drawn from every dose cohort at baseline, at cycle 4 day 1 and at cycle 7 day 1. The samples were taken from a phase I, first-in-human, multicenter, open-label dose-escalation trial of ivuxolimab. Adults with locally advanced or metastatic melanoma, renal cell, hepatocellular, or head and neck squamous cell carcinoma were enrolled in the trial. Before TCR sequencing, CD4+ T cells and CD8+ T cells were sorted from peripheral blood as separate populations.

The chain links TRBV2 with TRBJ1-5; possibly the D gene is TRBD1, per 5 matching bases. The receptor was isolated from an adult with an advanced solid tumor such as melanoma, head and neck, liver or kidney cancer. The source was CD4+ or CD8+ T cells sorted from blood, collected in a trial of the OX40 agonist ivuxolimab. The bases read TGTGCCAGCAGTGATCAGGGTTATCAGCCCCAGCATTTT. Translated, this gives CASSDQGYQPQHF.